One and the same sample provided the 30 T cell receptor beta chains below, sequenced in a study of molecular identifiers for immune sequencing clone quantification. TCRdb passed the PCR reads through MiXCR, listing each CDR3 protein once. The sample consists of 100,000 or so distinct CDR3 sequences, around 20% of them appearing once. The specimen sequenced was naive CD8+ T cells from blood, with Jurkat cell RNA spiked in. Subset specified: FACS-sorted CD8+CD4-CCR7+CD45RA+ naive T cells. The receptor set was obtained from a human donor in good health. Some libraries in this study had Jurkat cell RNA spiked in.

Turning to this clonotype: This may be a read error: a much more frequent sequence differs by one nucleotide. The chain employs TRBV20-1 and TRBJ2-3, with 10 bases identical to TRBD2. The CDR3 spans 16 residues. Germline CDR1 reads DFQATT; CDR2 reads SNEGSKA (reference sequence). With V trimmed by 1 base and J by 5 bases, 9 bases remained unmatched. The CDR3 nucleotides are TGCAGTGCTAGAGTGCTAGCGGGGGCCCTCATAGATACGCAGTATTTT. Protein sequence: CSARVLAGALIDTQYF.

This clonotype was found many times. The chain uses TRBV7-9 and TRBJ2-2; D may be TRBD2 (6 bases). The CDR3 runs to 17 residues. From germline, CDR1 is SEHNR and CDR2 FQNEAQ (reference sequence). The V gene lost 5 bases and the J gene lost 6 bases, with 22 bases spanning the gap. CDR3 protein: CASSPPRGFRRAGELFF. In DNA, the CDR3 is TGTGCCAGCAGCCCCCCAAGGGGTTTTCGGAGGGCCGGGGAGCTGTTTTTT.

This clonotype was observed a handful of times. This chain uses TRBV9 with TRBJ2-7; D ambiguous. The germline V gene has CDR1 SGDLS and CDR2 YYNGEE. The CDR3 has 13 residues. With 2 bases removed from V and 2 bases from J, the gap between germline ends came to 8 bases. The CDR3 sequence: CASSVPGTYEQYF. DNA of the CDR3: TGTGCCAGCAGCGTCCCCGGAACCTACGAGCAGTACTTC. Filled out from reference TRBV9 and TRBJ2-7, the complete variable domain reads DSGVTQTPKHLITATGQRVTLRCSPRSGDLSVYWYQQSLDQGLQFLIQYYNGEERAKGNILERFSAQQFPDLHSELNLSSLELGDSALYFCASSVPGTYEQYFGPGTRLTVT.

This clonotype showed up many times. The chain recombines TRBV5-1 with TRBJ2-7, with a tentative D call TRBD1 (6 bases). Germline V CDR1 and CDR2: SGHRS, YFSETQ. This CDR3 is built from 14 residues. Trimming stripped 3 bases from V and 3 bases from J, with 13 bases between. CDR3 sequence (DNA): TGCGCCAGCAGCTCGACAGTGACAGGCTACGAGCAGTACTTC. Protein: CASSSTVTGYEQYF.

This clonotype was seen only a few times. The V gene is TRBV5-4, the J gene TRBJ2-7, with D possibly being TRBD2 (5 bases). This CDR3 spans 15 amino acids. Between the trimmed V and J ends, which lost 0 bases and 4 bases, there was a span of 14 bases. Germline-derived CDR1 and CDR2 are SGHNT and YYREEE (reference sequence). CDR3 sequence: CASSLEATNSYEQYF. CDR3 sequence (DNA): TGTGCCAGCAGCTTGGAGGCGACTAATTCGTACGAGCAGTACTTC. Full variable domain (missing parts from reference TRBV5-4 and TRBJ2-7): ETGVTQSPTHLIKTRGQQVTLRCSSQSGHNTVSWYQQALGQGPQFIFQYYREEENGRGNFPPRFSGLQFPNYSSELNVNALELDDSALYLCASSLEATNSYEQYFGPGTRLTVT.

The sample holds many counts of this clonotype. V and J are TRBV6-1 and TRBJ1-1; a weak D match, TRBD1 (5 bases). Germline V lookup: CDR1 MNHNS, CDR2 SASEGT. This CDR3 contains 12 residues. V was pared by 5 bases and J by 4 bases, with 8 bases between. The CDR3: CASSWGVTEAFF. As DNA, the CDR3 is TGTGCCAGCAGTTGGGGGGTCACTGAAGCTTTCTTT.

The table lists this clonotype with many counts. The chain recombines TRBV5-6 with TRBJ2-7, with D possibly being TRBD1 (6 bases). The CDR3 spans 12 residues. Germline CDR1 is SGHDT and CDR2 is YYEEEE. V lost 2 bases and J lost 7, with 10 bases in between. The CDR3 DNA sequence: TGTGCCAGCAGCTTTGGGGGCGGGGAGCAGTACTTC. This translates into CASSFGGGEQYF.

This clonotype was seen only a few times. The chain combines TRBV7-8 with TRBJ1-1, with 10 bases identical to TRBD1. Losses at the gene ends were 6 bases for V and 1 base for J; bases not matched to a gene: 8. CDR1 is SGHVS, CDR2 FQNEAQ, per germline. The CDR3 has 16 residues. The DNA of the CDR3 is TGTGCCAGCAGTCCCAGGACAGGGGGGCCGAACACTGAAGCTTTCTTT. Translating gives CASSPRTGGPNTEAFF.

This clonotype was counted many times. For the CDR3, the DNA is TGTGCCAGCAGCGTCGCGCTGACTCGAGACGAGCAGTACTTC. Translated: CASSVALTRDEQYF. The V gene is TRBV7-9, the J gene TRBJ2-7, with D uncertain. V was cut by 5 bases and J by 5 bases, with 16 bases left in between. The CDR3 is made up of 14 amino acids. Germline values: CDR1 SEHNR, CDR2 FQNEAQ (reference sequence).

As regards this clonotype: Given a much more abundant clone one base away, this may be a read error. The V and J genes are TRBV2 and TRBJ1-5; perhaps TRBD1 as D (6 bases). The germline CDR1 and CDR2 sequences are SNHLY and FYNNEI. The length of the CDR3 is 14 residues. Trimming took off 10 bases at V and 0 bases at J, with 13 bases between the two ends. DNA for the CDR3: TGTGCCACCAGACAGGATTTTAGCAATCAGCCCCAGCATTTT. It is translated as CATRQDFSNQPQHF.

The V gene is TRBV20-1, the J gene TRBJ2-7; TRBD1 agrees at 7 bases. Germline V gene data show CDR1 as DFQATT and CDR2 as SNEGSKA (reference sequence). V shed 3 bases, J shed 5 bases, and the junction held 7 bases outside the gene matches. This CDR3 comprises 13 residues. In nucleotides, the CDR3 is TGCAGTGCTAGGTGGCAGGGGGACAACGAGCAGTACTTC. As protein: CSARWQGDNEQYF.

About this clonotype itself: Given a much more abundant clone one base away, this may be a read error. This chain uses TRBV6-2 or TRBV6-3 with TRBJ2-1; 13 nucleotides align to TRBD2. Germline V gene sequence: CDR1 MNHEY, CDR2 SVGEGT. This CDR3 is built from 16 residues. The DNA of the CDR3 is TGTGCCAGCAGTTCAACTAGCGGGGGGGCCTACGATGAGCAGTTCTTC. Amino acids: CASSSTSGGAYDEQFF.

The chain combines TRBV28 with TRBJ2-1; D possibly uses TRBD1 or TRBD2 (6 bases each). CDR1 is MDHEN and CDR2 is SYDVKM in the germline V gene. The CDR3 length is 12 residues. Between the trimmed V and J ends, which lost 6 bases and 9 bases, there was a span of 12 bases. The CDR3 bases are TGTGCCAGCAGCTGGGGGGCTGGTGAGCAGTTCTTC. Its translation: CASSWGAGEQFF.

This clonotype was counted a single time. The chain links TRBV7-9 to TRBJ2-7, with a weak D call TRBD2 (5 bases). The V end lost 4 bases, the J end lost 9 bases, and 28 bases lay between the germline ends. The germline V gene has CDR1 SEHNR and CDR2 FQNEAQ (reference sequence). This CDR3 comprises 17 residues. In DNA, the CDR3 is TGTGCCAGCAGCTCGGGCATACTTCCGACGGGATCGGACGTGCAGTACTTC. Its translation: CASSSGILPTGSDVQYF.

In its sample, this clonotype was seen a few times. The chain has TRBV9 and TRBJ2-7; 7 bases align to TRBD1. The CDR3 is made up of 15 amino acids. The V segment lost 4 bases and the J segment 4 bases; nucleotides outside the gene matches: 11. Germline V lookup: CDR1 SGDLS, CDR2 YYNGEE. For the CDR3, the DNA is TGTGCCAGCAGCCCGGCCGGGACAGCAACTTACGAGCAGTACTTC. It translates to CASSPAGTATYEQYF.

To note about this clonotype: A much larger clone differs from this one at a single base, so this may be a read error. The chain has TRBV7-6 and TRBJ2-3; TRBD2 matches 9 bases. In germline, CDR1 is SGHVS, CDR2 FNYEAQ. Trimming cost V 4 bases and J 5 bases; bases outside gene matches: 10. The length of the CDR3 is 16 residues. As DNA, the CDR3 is TGTGCCAGCAGCTCCCCTGGCGGGAGGGCTAGAGATACGCAGTATTTT. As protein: CASSSPGGRARDTQYF.

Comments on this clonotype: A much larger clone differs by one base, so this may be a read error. CDR3 DNA: TGTGCCAGCAGTTACGGCAGCCATGGCTACACCTTC. Encoded protein: CASSYGSHGYTF. The chain couples TRBV6-2 or TRBV6-3 to TRBJ1-2, with no clear D. Trimming stripped 2 bases from V and 6 bases from J, with 7 bases between. Germline CDR1 is MNHEY and CDR2 is SVGEGT. The CDR3 length is 12 residues.

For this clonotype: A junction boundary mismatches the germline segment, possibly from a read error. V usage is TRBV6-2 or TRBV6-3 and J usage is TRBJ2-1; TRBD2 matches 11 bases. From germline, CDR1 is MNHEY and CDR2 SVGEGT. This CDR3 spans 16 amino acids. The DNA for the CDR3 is TGTGTCAGCAGTCCACTAGCGGGGGCCTCCTACAATGAGCAGTTCTTC. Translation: CVSSPLAGASYNEQFF.

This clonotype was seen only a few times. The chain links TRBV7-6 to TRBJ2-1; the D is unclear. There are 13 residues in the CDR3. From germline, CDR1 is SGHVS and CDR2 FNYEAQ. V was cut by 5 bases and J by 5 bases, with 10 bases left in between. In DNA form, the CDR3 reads TGTGCCAGCAGCCTCTATCAGAACAATGAGCAGTTCTTC. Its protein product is CASSLYQNNEQFF.

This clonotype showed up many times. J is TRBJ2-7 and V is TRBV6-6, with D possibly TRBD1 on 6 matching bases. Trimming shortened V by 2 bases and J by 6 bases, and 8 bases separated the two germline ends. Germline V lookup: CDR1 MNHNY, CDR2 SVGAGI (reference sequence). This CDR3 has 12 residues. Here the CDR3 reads CASSYGRGEQYF. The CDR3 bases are TGTGCCAGCAGTTACGGCAGGGGCGAGCAGTACTTC.

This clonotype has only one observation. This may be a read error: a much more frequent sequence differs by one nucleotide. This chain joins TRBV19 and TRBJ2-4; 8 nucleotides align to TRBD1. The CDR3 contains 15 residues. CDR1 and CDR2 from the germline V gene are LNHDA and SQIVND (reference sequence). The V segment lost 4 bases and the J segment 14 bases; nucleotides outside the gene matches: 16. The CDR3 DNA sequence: TGTGCCAGTAGTACAGGACAGGGAGCCTTAGGATTCAAGTACTTC. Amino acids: CASSTGQGALGFKYF.

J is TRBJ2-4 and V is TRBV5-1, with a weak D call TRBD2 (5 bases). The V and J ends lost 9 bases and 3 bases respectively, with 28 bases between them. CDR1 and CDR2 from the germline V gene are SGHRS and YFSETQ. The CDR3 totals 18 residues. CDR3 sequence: CATRESSDPPGDKNIQYF. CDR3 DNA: TGCGCCACCCGGGAATCCTCGGACCCCCCTGGGGACAAAAACATTCAGTACTTC.

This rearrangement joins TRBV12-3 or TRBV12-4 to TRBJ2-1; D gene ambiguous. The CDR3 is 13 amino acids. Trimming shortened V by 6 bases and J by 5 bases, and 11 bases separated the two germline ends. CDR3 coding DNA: TGTGCCAGCAGCCCTCCGAGGCACAATGAGCAGTTCTTC. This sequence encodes CASSPPRHNEQFF.

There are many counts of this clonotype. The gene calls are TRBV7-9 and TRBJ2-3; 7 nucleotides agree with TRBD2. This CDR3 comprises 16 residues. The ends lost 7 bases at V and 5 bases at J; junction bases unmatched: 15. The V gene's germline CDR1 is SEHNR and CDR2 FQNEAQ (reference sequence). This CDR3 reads CASTPRSGAYGDTQYF. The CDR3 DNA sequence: TGTGCCAGCACCCCGAGGAGCGGGGCTTATGGAGATACGCAGTATTTT.

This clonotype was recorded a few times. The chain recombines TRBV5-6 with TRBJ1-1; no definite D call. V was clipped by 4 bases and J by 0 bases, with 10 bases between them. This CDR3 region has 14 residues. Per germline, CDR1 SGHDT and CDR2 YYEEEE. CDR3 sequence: CASSERSMNTEAFF. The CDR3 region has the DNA TGTGCCAGCAGCGAAAGGTCCATGAACACTGAAGCTTTCTTT.

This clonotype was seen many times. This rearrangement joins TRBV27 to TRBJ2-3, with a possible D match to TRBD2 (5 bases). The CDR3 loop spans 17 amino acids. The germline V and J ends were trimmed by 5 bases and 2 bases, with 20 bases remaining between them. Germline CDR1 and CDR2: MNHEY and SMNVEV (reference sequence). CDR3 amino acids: CASSQQHGIGLTDTQYF. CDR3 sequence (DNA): TGTGCCAGCAGTCAACAGCACGGGATTGGCCTCACAGATACGCAGTATTTT.

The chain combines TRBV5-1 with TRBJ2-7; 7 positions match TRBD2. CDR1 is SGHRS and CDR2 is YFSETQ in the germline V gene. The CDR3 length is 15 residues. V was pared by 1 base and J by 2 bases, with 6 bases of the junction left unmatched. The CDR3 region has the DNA TGCGCCAGCAGCTTGACGGGGGGAAACGCCTACGAGCAGTACTTC. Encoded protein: CASSLTGGNAYEQYF.

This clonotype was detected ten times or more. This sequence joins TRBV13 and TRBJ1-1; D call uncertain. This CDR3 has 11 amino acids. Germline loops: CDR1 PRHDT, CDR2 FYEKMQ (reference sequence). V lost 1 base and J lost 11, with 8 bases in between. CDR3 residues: CASSLVDAAFF. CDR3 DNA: TGTGCCAGCAGCTTAGTAGACGCGGCTTTCTTT.

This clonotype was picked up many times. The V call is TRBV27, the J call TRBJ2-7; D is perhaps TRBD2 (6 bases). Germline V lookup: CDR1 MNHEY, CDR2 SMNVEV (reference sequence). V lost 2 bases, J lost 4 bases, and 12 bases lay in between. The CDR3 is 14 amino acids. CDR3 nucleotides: TGTGCCAGCAGTTTAGCGGGGCCCGCTTACGAGCAGTACTTC. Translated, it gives CASSLAGPAYEQYF.

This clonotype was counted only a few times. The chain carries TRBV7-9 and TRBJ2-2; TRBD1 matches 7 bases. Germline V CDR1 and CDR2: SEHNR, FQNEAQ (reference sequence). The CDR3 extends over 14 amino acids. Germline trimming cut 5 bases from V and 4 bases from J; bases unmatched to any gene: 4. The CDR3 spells CASSTRDSTGELFF. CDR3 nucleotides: TGTGCCAGCAGCACCCGGGACAGCACCGGGGAGCTGTTTTTT.